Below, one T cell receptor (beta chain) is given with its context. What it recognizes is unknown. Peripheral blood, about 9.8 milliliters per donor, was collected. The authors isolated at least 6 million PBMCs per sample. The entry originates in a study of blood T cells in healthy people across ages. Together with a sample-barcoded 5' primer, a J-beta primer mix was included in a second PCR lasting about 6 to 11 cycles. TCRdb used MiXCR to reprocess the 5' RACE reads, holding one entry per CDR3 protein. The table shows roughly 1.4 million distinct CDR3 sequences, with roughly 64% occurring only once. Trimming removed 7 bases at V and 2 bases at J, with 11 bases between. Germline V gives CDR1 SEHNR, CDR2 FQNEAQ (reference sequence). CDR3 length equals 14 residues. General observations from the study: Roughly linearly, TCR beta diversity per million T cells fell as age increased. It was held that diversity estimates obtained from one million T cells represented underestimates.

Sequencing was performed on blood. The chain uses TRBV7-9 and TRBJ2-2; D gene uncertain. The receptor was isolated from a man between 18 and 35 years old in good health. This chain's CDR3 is CASTRALNTGELFF. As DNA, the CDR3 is TGTGCCAGCACAAGAGCCCTAAACACCGGGGAGCTGTTTTTT.